A single sample is the source of the 11 T cell receptor beta chains below, sequenced in a study of blood T cell repertoires in COVID-19. TCRdb's table, derived via immunoSEQ multiplex PCR, lists solely in-frame clones and lacks some. The sample contains more than 80,000 clones, roughly 82% of which appear only once. Sequenced material: peripheral blood. These receptors all come from a man in his fifties or sixties with active COVID-19.

The chain carries TRBV11-2 and TRBJ1-2; TRBD1 might be the D (5 bases). Per germline, CDR1 SGHAT and CDR2 FQNNGV. The CDR3 runs to 14 residues. V gave up 5 bases and J gave up 3 bases, with 13 bases separating them. CDR3 sequence reads: CASSPSAGDYGYTF. In nucleotides, the CDR3 is TGTGCCAGCAGCCCTAGTGCGGGGGACTATGGCTACACCTTC.

This clone was recorded once. The rearrangement joins TRBV18 to TRBJ1-6; the D is unclear. In germline, CDR1 is KGHSH, CDR2 LQKENI. Trimming pared 2 bases from V and 9 bases from J, leaving 14 bases between. The CDR3 has 15 residues. CDR3 bases: TGTGCCAGCTCACCATTCACGTCCGAGAGTTCACCCCTCCACTTT. Its translation: CASSPFTSESSPLHF.

V is TRBV21-1 and J is TRBJ1-3; TRBD1 was called by the table and not checked on the DNA. TRBV21-1 is reported as a pseudogene. The length of the CDR3 is 16 residues. CDR3 bases: TGTGCCAGCAGCAAAATGGACAGGAGCTCTGGAAACACCATATATTTT. Translating gives CASSKMDRSSGNTIYF.

CDR3 region: CASSGRLADYEQYF. The CDR3 DNA sequence: TGTGCCAGCAGCGGGAGACTAGCGGACTACGAGCAGTACTTC. The rearrangement joins TRBV9 to TRBJ2-7; 9 bases are a match to TRBD2. The CDR3 runs 14 residues. The germline gives CDR1 SGDLS, CDR2 YYNGEE. Trimming cost V 3 bases and J 3 bases; bases outside gene matches: 4.

This clone was seen once. The chain has TRBV7-9 and TRBJ1-1; 9 nucleotides line up with TRBD1. Losses at the gene ends were 5 bases for V and 7 bases for J; bases not matched to a gene: 20. From germline, CDR1 is SEHNR and CDR2 FQNEAQ (reference sequence). The CDR3 is made up of 18 amino acids. CDR3 in DNA: TGTGCCAGCAGCCACCTGGGAGACAGGGGGAAAGAGGGAGGTGAAGCTTTCTTT. Translating it yields CASSHLGDRGKEGGEAFF.

This clone was recorded once. The chain carries TRBV27 and TRBJ1-5, with 8 positions matching TRBD1. The CDR3 runs 18 residues. CDR1 is MNHEY, CDR2 SMNVEV, per germline (reference sequence). Trimming at V came to 0 bases and at J to 2 bases, leaving 9 bases not matched to a gene. CDR3 sequence: CASSLSIYDRGGNQPQHF. The CDR3 nucleotides read TGTGCCAGCAGTTTATCGATTTATGACAGGGGCGGCAATCAGCCCCAGCATTTT.

The chain has TRBV7-9 and TRBJ1-1, with unresolved D. This CDR3 is built from 14 residues. Germline V gives CDR1 SEHNR, CDR2 FQNEAQ (reference sequence). Trimming took off 4 bases at V and 4 bases at J, with 13 bases between the two ends. CDR3 sequence reads: CASSSSRALTEAFF. For the CDR3, the DNA is TGTGCCAGCAGCTCGTCGAGGGCCCTCACTGAAGCTTTCTTT.

The chain recombines TRBV19 with TRBJ2-2; TRBD2 is a possible D gene (6 bases). CDR3 length: 14 residues. Germline CDR1 reads LNHDA; CDR2 reads SQIVND (reference sequence). Trimming took off 7 bases at V and 6 bases at J, with 15 bases between the two ends. Here the CDR3 reads CASNRKREAGELFF. The CDR3 nucleotides read TGTGCCAGTAATCGAAAAAGGGAGGCCGGGGAGCTGTTTTTT. The full variable domain, in which reference TRBV19 and TRBJ2-2 provide the parts outside the CDR3, is DGGITQSPKYLFRKEGQNVTLSCEQNLNHDAMYWYRQDPGQGLRLIYYSQIVNDFQKGDIAEGYSVSREKKESFPLTVTSAQKNPTAFYLCASNRKREAGELFFGEGSRLTVL.

The rearrangement uses TRBV9 and TRBJ2-1, with TRBD2 matching 9 bases. With V trimmed by 0 bases and J by 12 bases, 16 bases remained unmatched. This CDR3 has 17 residues. The germline CDR1 and CDR2 sequences are SGDLS and YYNGEE. The CDR3 sequence is CASSVERRGGPTMMQFF. The CDR3, as DNA: TGTGCCAGCAGCGTAGAGAGGCGGGGGGGCCCTACAATGATGCAGTTCTTC.

J is TRBJ2-1 and V is TRBV6-2 or TRBV6-3, with a weak D call TRBD1 (5 bases). The germline V gene encodes CDR1 MNHEY and CDR2 SVGEGT. This CDR3 comprises 15 residues. V was shortened by 2 bases and J by 5 bases, with 13 bases between the two germline ends. In nucleotides, the CDR3 is TGTGCCAGCAGTTACGTACAAACAGGCCACAATGAGCAGTTCTTC. Its protein is CASSYVQTGHNEQFF.

The CDR3 protein is CASSAGVIYGYTF. Here the CDR3 DNA reads TGTGCCAGCAGCGCGGGGGTTATCTATGGCTACACCTTC. This chain joins TRBV9 and TRBJ1-2; possibly TRBD1 for D (5 bases). Per germline, CDR1 SGDLS and CDR2 YYNGEE. Between the trimmed V and J ends, which lost 3 bases and 4 bases, there was a span of 10 bases. CDR3 length: 13 amino acids.